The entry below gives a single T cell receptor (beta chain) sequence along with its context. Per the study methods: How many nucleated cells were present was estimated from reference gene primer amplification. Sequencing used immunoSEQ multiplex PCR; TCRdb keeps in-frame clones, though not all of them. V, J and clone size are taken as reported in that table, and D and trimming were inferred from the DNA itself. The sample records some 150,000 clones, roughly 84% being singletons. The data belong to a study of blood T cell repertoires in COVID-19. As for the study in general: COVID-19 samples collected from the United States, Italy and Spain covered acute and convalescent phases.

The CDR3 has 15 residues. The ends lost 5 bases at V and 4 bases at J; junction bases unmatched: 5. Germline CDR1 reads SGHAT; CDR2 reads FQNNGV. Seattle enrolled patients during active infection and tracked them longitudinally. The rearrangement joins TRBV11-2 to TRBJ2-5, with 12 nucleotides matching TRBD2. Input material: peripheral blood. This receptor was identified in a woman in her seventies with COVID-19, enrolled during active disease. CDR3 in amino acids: CASSVTSGSPETQYF. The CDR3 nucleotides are TGTGCCAGCAGCGTGACTAGCGGGAGCCCAGAGACCCAGTACTTC.